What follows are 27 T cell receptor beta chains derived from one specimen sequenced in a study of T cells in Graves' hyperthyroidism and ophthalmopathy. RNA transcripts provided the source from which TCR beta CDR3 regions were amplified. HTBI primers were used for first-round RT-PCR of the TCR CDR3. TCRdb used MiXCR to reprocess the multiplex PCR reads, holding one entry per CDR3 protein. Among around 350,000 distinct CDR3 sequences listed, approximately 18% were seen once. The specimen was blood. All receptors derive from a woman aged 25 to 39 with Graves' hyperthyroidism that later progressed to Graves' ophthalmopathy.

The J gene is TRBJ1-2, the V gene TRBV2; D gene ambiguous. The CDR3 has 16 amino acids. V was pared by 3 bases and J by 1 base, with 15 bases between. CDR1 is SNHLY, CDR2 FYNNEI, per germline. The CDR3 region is CASSDPTIPFNYGYTF. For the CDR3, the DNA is TGTGCCAGCAGTGACCCGACCATCCCGTTTAACTATGGCTACACCTTC.

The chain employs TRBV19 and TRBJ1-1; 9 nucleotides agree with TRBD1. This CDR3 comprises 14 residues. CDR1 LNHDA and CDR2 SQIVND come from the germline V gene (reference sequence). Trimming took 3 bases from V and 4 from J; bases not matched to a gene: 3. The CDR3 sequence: CASSMWTGATEAFF. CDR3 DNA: TGTGCCAGTAGTATGTGGACAGGGGCCACTGAAGCTTTCTTT. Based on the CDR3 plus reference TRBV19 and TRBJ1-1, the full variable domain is DGGITQSPKYLFRKEGQNVTLSCEQNLNHDAMYWYRQDPGQGLRLIYYSQIVNDFQKGDIAEGYSVSREKKESFPLTVTSAQKNPTAFYLCASSMWTGATEAFFGQGTRLTVV.

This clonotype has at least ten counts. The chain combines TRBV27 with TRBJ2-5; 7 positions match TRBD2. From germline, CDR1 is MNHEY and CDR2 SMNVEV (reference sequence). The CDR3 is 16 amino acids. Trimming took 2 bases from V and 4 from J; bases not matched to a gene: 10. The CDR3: CASSLISSGPVETQYF. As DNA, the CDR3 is TGTGCCAGCAGTTTAATTTCTAGCGGACCGGTAGAGACCCAGTACTTC.

The CDR3, as DNA: TGTGCCAGCAGCTTGGTAGGGACGCCCTACGAGCAGTACTTC. It translates to CASSLVGTPYEQYF. The chain links TRBV5-6 to TRBJ2-7, with D perhaps assigned TRBD1 or TRBD2 (5 bases each). The CDR3 loop spans 14 amino acids. Trimming cost V 0 bases and J 2 bases, with 9 bases left between them. In germline, CDR1 is SGHDT, CDR2 YYEEEE.

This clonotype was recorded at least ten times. CDR3 residues: CASSMGHRNTEAFF. CDR3 DNA sequence: TGTGCCAGCAGCATGGGTCACAGGAACACTGAAGCTTTCTTT. The chain has TRBV7-8 and TRBJ1-1; D gene ambiguous. The CDR3 extends over 14 amino acids. Germline V gene sequence: CDR1 SGHVS, CDR2 FQNEAQ. The V gene lost 5 bases and the J gene lost 1 base, with 11 bases spanning the gap.

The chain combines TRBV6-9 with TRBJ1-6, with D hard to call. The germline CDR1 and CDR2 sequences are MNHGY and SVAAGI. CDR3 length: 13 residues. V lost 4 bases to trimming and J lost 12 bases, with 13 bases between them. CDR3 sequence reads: CASSSDAPGPLHF. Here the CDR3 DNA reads TGTGCCAGCAGTTCTGACGCGCCAGGACCCCTCCACTTT.

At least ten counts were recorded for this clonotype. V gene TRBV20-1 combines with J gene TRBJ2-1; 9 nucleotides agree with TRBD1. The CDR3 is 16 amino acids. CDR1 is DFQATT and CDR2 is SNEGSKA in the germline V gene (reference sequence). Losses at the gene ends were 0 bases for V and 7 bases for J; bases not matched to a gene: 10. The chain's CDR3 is CSARDMDRGARNEQFF. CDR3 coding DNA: TGCAGTGCTAGAGATATGGACAGGGGCGCACGGAATGAGCAGTTCTTC.

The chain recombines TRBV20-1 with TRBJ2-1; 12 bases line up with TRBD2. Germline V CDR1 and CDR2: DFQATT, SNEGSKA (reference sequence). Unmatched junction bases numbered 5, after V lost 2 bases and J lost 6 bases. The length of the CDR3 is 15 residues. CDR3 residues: CSARWTSGTSNEQFF. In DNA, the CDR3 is TGCAGTGCTAGATGGACTAGCGGGACTTCCAATGAGCAGTTCTTC.

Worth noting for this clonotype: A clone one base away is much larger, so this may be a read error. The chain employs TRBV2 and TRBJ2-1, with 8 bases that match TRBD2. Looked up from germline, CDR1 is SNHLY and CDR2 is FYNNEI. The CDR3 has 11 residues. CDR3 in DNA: TGTGCCAGCAGTCGGGGGGGAGAGCAGTCCTTC. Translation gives CASSRGGEQSF.

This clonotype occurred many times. Here the CDR3 reads CASRTSGRSADTQYF. The CDR3 region has the DNA TGTGCCAGTAGGACTAGCGGGAGATCGGCGGATACGCAGTATTTT. The V and J genes are TRBV28 and TRBJ2-3, with 13 bases matching TRBD2. Germline CDR1 and CDR2: MDHEN and SYDVKM. V gave up 9 bases and J gave up 6 bases; unmatched junction bases: 9. This CDR3 comprises 15 residues.

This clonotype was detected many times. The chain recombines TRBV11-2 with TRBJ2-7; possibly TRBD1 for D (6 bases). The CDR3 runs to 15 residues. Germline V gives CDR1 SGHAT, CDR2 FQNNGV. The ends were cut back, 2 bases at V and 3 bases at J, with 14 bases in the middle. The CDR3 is CASSLMAGAIYEQYF. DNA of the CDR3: TGTGCCAGCAGCTTAATGGCAGGGGCCATCTACGAGCAGTACTTC. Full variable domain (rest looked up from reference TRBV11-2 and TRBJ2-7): EAGVAQSPRYKIIEKRQSVAFWCNPISGHATLYWYQQILGQGPKLLIQFQNNGVVDDSQLPKDRFSAERLKGVDSTLKIQPAKLEDSAVYLCASSLMAGAIYEQYFGPGTRLTVT.

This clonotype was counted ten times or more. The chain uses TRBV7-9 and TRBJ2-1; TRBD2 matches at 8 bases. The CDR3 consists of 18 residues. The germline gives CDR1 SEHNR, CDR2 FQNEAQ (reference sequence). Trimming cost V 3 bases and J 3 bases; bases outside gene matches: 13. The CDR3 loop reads CASSLGLVRVPFYNEQFF. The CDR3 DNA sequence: TGTGCCAGCAGCTTGGGACTAGTTCGTGTGCCTTTCTACAATGAGCAGTTCTTC.

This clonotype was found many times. Here the CDR3 reads CASRGQENQPQHF. In DNA, the CDR3 is TGTGCCAGCAGAGGACAAGAAAATCAGCCCCAGCATTTT. This chain joins TRBV2 and TRBJ1-5; the D gene is possibly TRBD1 (5 bases). The CDR3 covers 13 residues. Between the trimmed V and J ends, which lost 6 bases and 4 bases, there was a span of 10 bases. Germline CDR1 and CDR2: SNHLY and FYNNEI.

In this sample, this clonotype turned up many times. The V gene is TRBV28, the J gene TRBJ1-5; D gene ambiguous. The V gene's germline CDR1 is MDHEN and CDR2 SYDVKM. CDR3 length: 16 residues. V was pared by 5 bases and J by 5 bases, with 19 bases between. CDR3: CASSELEIKAYQPQHF. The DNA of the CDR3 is TGTGCCAGCAGTGAGCTTGAGATAAAGGCGTATCAGCCCCAGCATTTT.

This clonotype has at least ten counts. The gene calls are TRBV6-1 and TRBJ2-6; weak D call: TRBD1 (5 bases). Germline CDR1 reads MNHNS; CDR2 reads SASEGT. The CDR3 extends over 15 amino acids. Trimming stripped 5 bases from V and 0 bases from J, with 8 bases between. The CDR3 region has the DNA TGTGCCAGCAGTTACGACAGCTCTGGGGCCAACGTCCTGACTTTC. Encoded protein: CASSYDSSGANVLTF.

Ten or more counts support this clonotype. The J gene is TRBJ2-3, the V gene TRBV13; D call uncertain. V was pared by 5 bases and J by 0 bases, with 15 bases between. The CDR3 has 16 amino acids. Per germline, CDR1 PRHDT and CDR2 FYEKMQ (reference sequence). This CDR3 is CASSPSRTQSTDTQYF. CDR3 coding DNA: TGTGCCAGCAGCCCATCCCGGACCCAAAGCACAGATACGCAGTATTTT.

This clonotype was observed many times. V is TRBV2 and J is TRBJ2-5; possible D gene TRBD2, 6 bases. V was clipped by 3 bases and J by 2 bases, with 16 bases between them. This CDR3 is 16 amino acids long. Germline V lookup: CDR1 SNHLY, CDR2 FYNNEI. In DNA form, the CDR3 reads TGTGCCAGCAGTGAGGGAAGAGGCAGCGGGCAAGAGACCCAGTACTTC. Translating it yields CASSEGRGSGQETQYF.

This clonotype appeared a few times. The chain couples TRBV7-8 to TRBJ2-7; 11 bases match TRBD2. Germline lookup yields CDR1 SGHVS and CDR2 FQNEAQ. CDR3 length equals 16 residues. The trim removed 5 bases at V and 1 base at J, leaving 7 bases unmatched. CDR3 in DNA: TGTGCCAGCAGCCCCCTGAGACTAGCGGGGTCCTACGAGCAGTACTTC. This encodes CASSPLRLAGSYEQYF.

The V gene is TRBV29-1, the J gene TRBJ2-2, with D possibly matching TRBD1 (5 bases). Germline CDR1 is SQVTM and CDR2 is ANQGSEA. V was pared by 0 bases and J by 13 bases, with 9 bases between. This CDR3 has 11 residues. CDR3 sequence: CSVEDERGLFF. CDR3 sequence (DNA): TGCAGCGTTGAAGATGAAAGGGGGCTGTTTTTT.

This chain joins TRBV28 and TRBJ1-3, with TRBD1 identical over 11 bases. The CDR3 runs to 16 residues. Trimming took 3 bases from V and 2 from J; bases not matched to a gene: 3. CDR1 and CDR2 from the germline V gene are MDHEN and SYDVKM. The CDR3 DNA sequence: TGTGCCAGCAGTTTGGGGGGACAGGGGGCTGGAAACACCATATATTTT. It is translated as CASSLGGQGAGNTIYF.

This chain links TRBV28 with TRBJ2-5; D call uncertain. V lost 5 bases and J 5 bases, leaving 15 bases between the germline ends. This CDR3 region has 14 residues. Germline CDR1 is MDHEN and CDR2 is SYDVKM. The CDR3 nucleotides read TGTGCCAGCAGTCCTGCACGGGTACGGGAGACCCAGTACTTC. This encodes CASSPARVRETQYF.

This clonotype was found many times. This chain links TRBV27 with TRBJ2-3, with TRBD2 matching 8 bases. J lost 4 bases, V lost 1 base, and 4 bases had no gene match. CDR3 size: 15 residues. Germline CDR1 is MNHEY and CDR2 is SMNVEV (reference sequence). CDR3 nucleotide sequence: TGTGCCAGCAGTTTATTGCGGGAGGAGCCAGATACGCAGTATTTT. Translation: CASSLLREEPDTQYF.

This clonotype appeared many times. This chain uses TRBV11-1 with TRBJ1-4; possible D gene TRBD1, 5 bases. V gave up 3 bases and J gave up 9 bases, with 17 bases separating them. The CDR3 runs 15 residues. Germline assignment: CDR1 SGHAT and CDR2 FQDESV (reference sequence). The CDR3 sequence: CASSFSSGHIKKLFF. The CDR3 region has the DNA TGTGCCAGCAGCTTCAGTTCGGGGCACATCAAAAAACTGTTTTTT.

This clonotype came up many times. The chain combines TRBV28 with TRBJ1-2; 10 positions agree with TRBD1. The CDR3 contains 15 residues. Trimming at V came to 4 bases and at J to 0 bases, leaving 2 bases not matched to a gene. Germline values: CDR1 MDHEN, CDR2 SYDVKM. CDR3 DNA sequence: TGTGCCAGCAGTTCCGGGACAGGGGCTAACTATGGCTACACCTTC. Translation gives CASSSGTGANYGYTF.

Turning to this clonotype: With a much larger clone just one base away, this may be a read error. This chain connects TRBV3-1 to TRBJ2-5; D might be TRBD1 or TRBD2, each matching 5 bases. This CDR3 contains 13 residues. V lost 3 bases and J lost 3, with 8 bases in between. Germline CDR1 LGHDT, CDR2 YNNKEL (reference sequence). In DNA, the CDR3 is TGTGCCAGCAGCCACGGGACGGAAGAGACCCAGTACTTC. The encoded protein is CASSHGTEETQYF.

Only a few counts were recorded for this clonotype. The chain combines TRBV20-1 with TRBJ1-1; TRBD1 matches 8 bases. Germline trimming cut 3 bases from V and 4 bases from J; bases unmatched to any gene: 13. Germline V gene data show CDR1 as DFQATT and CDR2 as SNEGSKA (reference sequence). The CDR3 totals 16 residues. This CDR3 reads CSASVAGGVGGTEAFF. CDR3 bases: TGCAGTGCTAGCGTGGCAGGGGGCGTCGGTGGCACTGAAGCTTTCTTT.

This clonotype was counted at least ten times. CDR3 nucleotides: TGTGCCAGCAGTTTGGGGGGGACAGGAGGTATAGGAGCTTTCTTT. It codes for CASSLGGTGGIGAFF. The chain joins TRBV28 to TRBJ1-1; 8 bases are a match to TRBD1. The CDR3 consists of 15 residues. The V and J ends lost 3 bases and 10 bases, in that order; junction bases with no gene match: 13. The V gene's germline CDR1 is MDHEN and CDR2 SYDVKM.